This T cell receptor beta chain is from a study of T cell responses to AZD1222 COVID-19 vaccine (TCRdb year 2021). For context, the study as a whole: Because spike-specific TCR depth and breadth did not differ between the two schedules, AZD1222 recipients who got a second dose at roughly 4 weeks were pooled with those who got a second dose at roughly 12 weeks. A total of 230 or so trial participants underwent TCR sequencing, of whom some 210 received two doses of AZD1222 and some 25 received two doses of the MenACWY control vaccine. Trial participants were enrolled by age into subgroups of 18-55, 56-69 and 70-plus years, and about 150, 27 and 61 TCR-sequenced participants, respectively, were included in these subgroups. General findings and caveats noted by the study authors: Epitopes outside the regions mutated in the B.1.351 and B.1.1.7 variants were reportedly recognized by nearly half of the unique spike-specific TCRs. The vaccine-associated CD4 TCRs covered the entire spike protein, and the dominant responses fell in regions 160-218 and 743-854. Participants were mostly white British, with more females than males. The authors suggested clonal diversity may have been underestimated. Spike-specific TCR breadth and depth rose significantly after two AZD1222 doses compared with day 0 and with MenACWY recipients. The 56-69-year group was small, and its depth increase did not reach significance, likely because of low power. Because no samples from the day 14 peak response were available, repertoires could be characterized only after the peak T cell response. Conclusions about previously exposed vaccinees are limited, since just 6 or 7 AZD1222 recipients were seropositive for SARS-CoV-2 at baseline.

The time point label, as the study defines it: baseline before first vaccination. Vaccinee samples were obtained from the UK trials COV001 and COV002, which included a single-blind randomized controlled phase 2/3 trial of AZD1222 (ChAdOx1 nCoV-19) in healthy adults. For TCRbeta chain sequencing, PBMC samples from trial participants were taken at day 0 and at day 28 after the second dose. The CDR3 regions of human TCRbeta chains were subjected to immunosequencing. The authors processed their data as follows. TCRs in the repertoires were matched against a reference library of SARS-CoV-2-specific TCRs that had been generated with the MIRA antigen-specificity platform. Breadth meant the fraction of unique TCRs that were SARS-CoV-2-associated, whereas depth meant the fraction of total T cells that were SARS-CoV-2-associated. Using the MIRA data, every spike-specific TCR was mapped to the spike region that the TCR reacted to and assigned to either a CD4 or a CD8 class. Log10-transformed breadth and depth values were compared by one-way ANOVA with Sidak's multiple comparisons tests. The table comes from immuneACCESS by way of TCRdb, which keeps in-frame sequences with V and J called. Part of the clones is missing from these tables; in studies checked, under half for an unresolved V gene and the rest for unknown reasons. Clone size and the V and J calls come from that table; the DNA yielded D and trimming. The sample profile shows about 170,000 clones; roughly 89% of them were found once. Over 1.5% of the sample goes to the ten largest clones.

The junction shows trimming of 1 base on V and 6 bases on J, plus 13 bases between the germline ends. CDR1 SGHNT and CDR2 YYREEE were looked up in the germline V gene (reference sequence). Including cysteine and phenylalanine, the CDR3 has 14 amino acids. Only CDR3 DNA remains: 42 bases, in frame from the first base. Comments on this clone: Its antigen is unknown. Base qualities are not provided; no much larger clone lies one nucleotide away.

Source: peripheral blood, taken on day 0 of AZD1222 vaccination. The chain joins TRBV5-4 to TRBJ1-1; the best D guess is TRBD1, with 5 bases matching. This sequence was found in an adult in good health. CDR3 sequence: CASSLSVEQAEAFF. The nucleotide sequence is TGTGCCAGCAGCTTGTCGGTCGAACAGGCTGAAGCTTTCTTT.